This is a list of T cell receptor beta chains from one sample in a study of T-cell reconstitution after alpha-beta-depleted transplantation in children. TCRdb redid the calling of the PCR reads with MiXCR, one entry per CDR3 protein. The sample shows some 520,000 distinct CDR3 sequences, 30% to 35% of them seen only once. Here the sequenced sample was PBMCs from the stem cell graft donor, taken from the stem cell graft. The source is a human donor who donated a stem cell graft to a child with aplastic anemia. Each CDR3 is given with its conserved first and last residue. Fields, in order: clone size, D gene, J gene, V gene, CDR3 DNA, CDR3 protein. A D gene is named only where the DNA matches it firmly. For some rows the clone size is stated as once, few or many, or as a class when expanded; others skip it.

. | TRBD1 | TRBJ1-2 | TRBV24-1 | TGTGCCACCAGTGTGCGGGACAGCTATGGCTACACCTTC | CATSVRDSYGYTF
. | . | TRBJ2-1 | TRBV12-3/TRBV12-4 | TGTGCCAGCAGGCCTTGGGGCCCCTCCTCACTGACCCGGAACAATGAGCAGTTCTTC | CASRPWGPSSLTRNNEQFF
few | TRBD2 | TRBJ2-1 | TRBV12-3/TRBV12-4 | TGTGCCAGCAGTTCCGGGACTAGCGCGATTTATGAGCAGTTCTTC | CASSSGTSAIYEQFF
few | TRBD2 | TRBJ2-1 | TRBV10-3 | TGTGCCATCAGTGAGTCGCCAGCGGGAGGGCTCAATGAGCAGTTCTTC | CAISESPAGGLNEQFF
few | . | TRBJ1-2 | TRBV12-3/TRBV12-4 | TGTGCCAGCAGTTTTACAGGGTCCTATGGCTACACCTTC | CASSFTGSYGYTF
few | . | TRBJ2-7 | TRBV12-3/TRBV12-4 | TGTGCCAGCACACAGACAGTTCGCGAGCAGTACTTC | CASTQTVREQYF
. | . | TRBJ2-7 | TRBV9 | TGTGCCAGCAGCGGGGAAGCGGGTACGGCCTACGAGCAGTACTTC | CASSGEAGTAYEQYF
once | TRBD2 | TRBJ2-3 | TRBV5-6 | TGTGCCAGCAGCTTGAGAGCGGGGAACACAGATACGCAGTATTTT | CASSLRAGNTDTQYF
few | . | TRBJ2-5 | TRBV5-1 | TGCGCCAGCAGCTTGGCGGCAGTCCTGTACCAAGAGACCCAGTACTTC | CASSLAAVLYQETQYF
. | . | TRBJ2-1 | TRBV5-5 | TGTGCCAGCAGCTTGGGCAGGGGATCTTATGAGCAGTTCTTC | CASSLGRGSYEQFF
once | TRBD2 | TRBJ2-3 | TRBV4-3 | TGCGCCAGCAGCCAGTTTAGCGGGAGCACAGATACGCAGTATTTT | CASSQFSGSTDTQYF
few | . | TRBJ1-1 | TRBV7-2 | TGTGCCAGCAGCTTAGTCAGGGTGGCTGAAGCTTTCTTT | CASSLVRVAEAFF
. | . | TRBJ1-2 | TRBV4-3 | TGCGCCAGCAGCCAAGATGGGGCAGGGACAAACTATGGCTACACCTTC | CASSQDGAGTNYGYTF
. | TRBD1 | TRBJ1-1 | TRBV11-2 | TGTGCCAGCAGTTTTGACAGGGAGTGGTCTGAAGCTTTCTTT | CASSFDREWSEAFF
. | . | TRBJ1-1 | TRBV12-3/TRBV12-4 | TGTGCCAGCAGTCAGGGGCGAAGCACTGAAGCTTTCTTT | CASSQGRSTEAFF
few | . | TRBJ1-2 | TRBV18 | TGTGCCAGCTCACCACCGAGCGTGTATGGCTACACCTTC | CASSPPSVYGYTF
. | TRBD1 | TRBJ1-2 | TRBV3-1 | TGTGCCAGCAGCCAGGGGGACAGGTACTATGGCTACACCTTC | CASSQGDRYYGYTF
few | . | TRBJ2-3 | TRBV12-3/TRBV12-4 | TGTGCCAGCAGTTTGCGGCAGTACACAGATACGCAGTATTTT | CASSLRQYTDTQYF
. | TRBD2 | TRBJ2-3 | TRBV5-1 | TGCGCCAGCAGCTTACTGGATAGCGGGAGCTGGGATACGCAGTATTTT | CASSLLDSGSWDTQYF
few | . | TRBJ2-2 | TRBV6-6 | TGTGCCAGCAGTTATCTGGAGGCGAACACCGGGGAGCTGTTTTTT | CASSYLEANTGELFF
. | TRBD1 | TRBJ2-3 | TRBV9 | TGTGCCAACGGCTTGAGCAGGACAGGGGGAAGCGTGGATACGCAGTATTTT | CANGLSRTGGSVDTQYF
few | TRBD2 | TRBJ2-1 | TRBV20-1 | TGCAGTGCTCCTAGATCTGGCTTCCCCCGGGAGGGGCTTAATGAGCAGTTCTTC | CSAPRSGFPREGLNEQFF
. | TRBD2 | TRBJ2-5 | TRBV7-2 | TGTGCCAGCAGCTTAGTACTAGCGGTTAAAGAGACCCAGTACTTC | CASSLVLAVKETQYF
. | . | TRBJ2-5 | TRBV7-2 | TGTGCCAGCAGCTTAGATCGCATCTGGGGCTTC | CASSLDRIWGF
many | . | TRBJ2-5 | TRBV20-1 | TGCAGTGCTCTAAGGAGAGAGTTGGAGACCCAGTACTTC | CSALRRELETQYF
. | . | TRBJ1-5 | TRBV7-8 | TGTGCCAGCAGCTTTGGGGTTAGCAATCAGCCCCAGCATTTT | CASSFGVSNQPQHF
. | . | TRBJ2-2 | TRBV27 | TGTGCCAGCACCCCTACTCAAGGGACAACGAACACCGGGGAGCTGTTTTTT | CASTPTQGTTNTGELFF
few | . | TRBJ1-5 | TRBV7-9 | TGTGCCAGCAGCCGACCGAATCAGCCCCAGCATTTT | CASSRPNQPQHF
few | TRBD1 | TRBJ1-1 | TRBV7-2 | TGTGCCAGCAGCTTAGATCCCACAGGGGGAGGGGTTGGAGCTTTCTTT | CASSLDPTGGGVGAFF
few | TRBD2 | TRBJ2-7 | TRBV5-1 | TGCGCCAGCAGCTTGGCCATCCAGCGGGAGTCTACCTACGAGCAGTACTTC | CASSLAIQRESTYEQYF
few | TRBD1 | TRBJ1-5 | TRBV6-2/TRBV6-3 | TGTGCCAGCAGCGAATTCGGTGCAGGGGGCGAAGTATTTCAGCCCCAGCATTTT | CASSEFGAGGEVFQPQHF
many | . | TRBJ2-6 | TRBV6-5 | TGTGCCAGCAGTTACGAAATGAATCAATGGGCCAACGTCCTGACTTTC | CASSYEMNQWANVLTF
. | . | TRBJ2-4 | TRBV6-2/TRBV6-3 | TGTGCCAGCAGTTACGGGACTCTAGCCAAAAACATTCAGTACTTC | CASSYGTLAKNIQYF
. | . | TRBJ1-3 | TRBV5-4 | TGTGCCAGCAGCCCCGGGCAGCACTCTGGAAACACCATATATTTT | CASSPGQHSGNTIYF
few | . | TRBJ1-1 | TRBV20-1 | TGCAGTGCTAGAGTCGGGATAGAAGCTTTCTTT | CSARVGIEAFF
. | . | TRBJ1-1 | TRBV5-1 | TGCGCCAGCAGCGAGGGACCGAACACTGAAGCTTTCTTT | CASSEGPNTEAFF
. | . | TRBJ2-1 | TRBV12-3/TRBV12-4 | TGTGCCAGCAGCCCAGGGGGGGCCTTCTACAATGAGCAGTTCTTC | CASSPGGAFYNEQFF
. | . | TRBJ1-6 | TRBV5-6 | TGTGCCAGCAGCTTGGGGCAGGAGCGGACTAATTCACCCCTCCACTTT | CASSLGQERTNSPLHF
few | . | TRBJ2-1 | TRBV29-1 | TGCAGCGTAGTCAACAGGGTTGGCAATGAGCAGTTCTTC | CSVVNRVGNEQFF
few | TRBD2 | TRBJ2-1 | TRBV30 | TGTGCCTGGAGGAAACCGGGACTAGCGCTCCACAATGAGCAGTTCTTC | CAWRKPGLALHNEQFF
few | TRBD2 | TRBJ2-1 | TRBV20-1 | TGCAGTGCTAGTCCCTTTAGCGGGAGCTACAATGAGCAGTTCTTC | CSASPFSGSYNEQFF
. | . | TRBJ2-7 | TRBV20-1 | TGCAGTGCTGGCAAACAGTCCTACGAGCAGTACTTC | CSAGKQSYEQYF
. | TRBD2 | TRBJ2-7 | TRBV3-1 | TGTGCCAGCAGCCAAGACATGCGCGCTAGCGGATTCTCCTACGAGCAGTACTTC | CASSQDMRASGFSYEQYF
once | . | TRBJ2-3 | TRBV5-5 | TGTGCCAGCAGCTTGTACGGGGGCACAGATACGCAGTATTTT | CASSLYGGTDTQYF
. | . | TRBJ1-1 | TRBV6-2/TRBV6-3 | TGTGCCAGCAGTTACCGGATGAACACTGAAGCTTTCTTT | CASSYRMNTEAFF
. | TRBD2 | TRBJ2-1 | TRBV7-8 | TGTGCCAGCAGCTCCCGTAGCGGGAATGAATATGAGCAGTTCTTC | CASSSRSGNEYEQFF
few | TRBD1 | TRBJ1-4 | TRBV7-9 | TGTGCCAGCACCGCGGGACAGTTTAATGAAAAACTGTTTTTT | CASTAGQFNEKLFF
. | . | TRBJ2-7 | TRBV6-1 | TGTGCCAGCAGCCAAGGGGTTCAGAACGAGCAGTACTTC | CASSQGVQNEQYF
. | . | TRBJ2-3 | TRBV7-2 | TGTGCCAGCAGCTTAGGGGGGGCATCAGATACGCAGTATTTT | CASSLGGASDTQYF
. | . | TRBJ2-3 | TRBV15 | TGTGCCACCAGCCGGCGGTCTGTGGGCACAGATACGCAGTATTTT | CATSRRSVGTDTQYF